This T cell receptor (beta chain) was retrieved from a study of cytomegalovirus exposure and HLA in healthy donors. About the study: Most genotyped donors, approximately 77% of about 400, had Caucasian-associated genetic ancestry. Study-level findings and limits: The records held CMV serostatus as the only immune exposure information. Trimming of TCR beta V- and J-genes showed a link, identified in a later analysis, to a missense DCLRE1C variant. A prior analysis recorded that most TCR beta V segments were productive about 87% or about 30% of the time.

Trimming shortened V by 3 bases and J by 4 bases, and 10 bases separated the two germline ends. The CDR3 is 14 amino acids. CDR1 and CDR2 (germline): SGHTA, FQGNSA. This PCR relied on a set of 60 Vbeta primers and 13 Jbeta primers. Using immunoSEQ multiplex PCR, the repertoire was profiled, and TCRdb retains in-frame clones only, with some absent. The sample contains about 130,000 clones, 80% to 90% of which appear only once. Comments on this clone: Its cognate antigen is unknown.

Sequenced material: PBMCs. The rearrangement uses TRBV7-2 and TRBJ1-3; D not certain. The TCR originated in a male donor in good health and CMV-seropositive. The CDR3 bases are TGTGCCAGCAGCTTTTCTTCGCGGGGAAACACCATATATTTT. It specifies CASSFSSRGNTIYF.